What follows describes a single TCR beta chain. Germline CDR1 is MDHEN and CDR2 is SYDVKM. The CDR3 is made up of 14 amino acids. Trimming removed 9 bases at V and 5 bases at J, with 20 bases between. Clones were read by immunoSEQ multiplex PCR, and TCRdb kept only the in-frame ones, dropping some. The sample contains more than 60,000 clones, 70% to 85% of which appear only once. The data were taken from a study of blood T cell repertoires in COVID-19. This TCR derives from a human donor in a cohort sampled during active COVID-19. Sample: peripheral blood. The V call is TRBV28, the J call TRBJ2-7; D possibly corresponds to TRBD1 (6 bases). The CDR3 spells CASLESIGGHEQYF. CDR3 nucleotides: TGTGCCAGTCTCGAGTCGATTGGGGGCCACGAGCAGTACTTC.